The clone carrying this T cell receptor (beta chain) has more than one count but fewer than ten. No antigen is known for it. Germline V lookup: CDR1 SGHRS, CDR2 YFSETQ. Unmatched junction bases numbered 10, after V lost 4 bases and J lost 10 bases. CDR3 length: 15 residues. Since all of the isolated RNA was reverse transcribed, expressed TCRB transcripts were what got sequenced. Measured with immunoSEQ multiplex PCR; TCRdb has only the in-frame clones, and not every one. This table has fewer than 900,000 clones, roughly a sixth appearing once. The data originate from a study of beta chain features in type 1 diabetes. Findings and caveats of the study: Fewer insertions but more deletions were seen at VDJ junctions in type 1 diabetes patients.

The material sequenced was naive CD4+ T cells from blood. This receptor was taken from a woman aged 18-29 years in good health. The chain is built from TRBV5-1 and TRBJ2-1, with 11 bases fitting TRBD2. The DNA of the CDR3 is TGCGCCAGCAGCCATACTAGCGGGAGCTTGAAAGAGCAGTTCTTC. It is translated as CASSHTSGSLKEQFF.